What follows is one TCR beta chain and its context. These data originate in a study of blood T cell repertoires in COVID-19. Sequencing was performed with immunoSEQ multiplex PCR; in TCRdb, only in-frame clones are kept and a portion is missing. The table has about 59,000 clones, roughly 85% seen once. The CDR3 spans 14 residues. Germline V gene lookup returns CDR1 SGHAT and CDR2 FQNNGV. The germline V and J ends were trimmed by 5 bases and 7 bases, with 18 bases remaining between them. V and J are TRBV11-2 and TRBJ2-7; maybe TRBD2 (5 bases). This TCR was recovered from a man in his sixties with acute or convalescent COVID-19. Sequencing was done on a sample of peripheral blood. The CDR3 spells CASSLGSTRDEQYF. DNA of the CDR3: TGTGCCAGCAGCCTCGGATCAACGAGGGATGAGCAGTACTTC.